One sample yielded the 26 T cell receptor beta chains listed below, sequenced in a study of control samples from healthy donors and cancer patients (dated by TCRdb to about 2020). Library method: the immunoSEQ multiplex PCR assay. What TCRdb holds here is the immuneACCESS table cut down to in-frame rearrangements. Part of the clones is not present; checked against another copy, under half of the missing clones reflect an unresolved V gene, and the others are unexplained. Here the sample has about 99,000 clones; approximately 90% occur a single time. The biggest ten clones account for about 20% of the sample. Sequencing input: PBMCs. These TCRs come from a man in his 60s with lung cancer.

The J gene is TRBJ1-1, the V gene TRBV10-1; D unresolved. CDR1 and CDR2 (germline): WNHNN, SYGVQD (reference sequence). The V gene lost 8 bases and the J gene lost 1 base, with 14 bases spanning the gap. CDR3 length: 14 residues. The CDR3 DNA reads TGCGCCAGCTTTAAGCGGCAGAAGAACACTGAAGCTTTCTTT. Translation: CASFKRQKNTEAFF.

The rearrangement links TRBV7-9 to TRBJ1-4; possibly TRBD1 for D (6 bases). Germline lookup yields CDR1 SEHNR and CDR2 FQNEAQ (reference sequence). V was clipped by 1 base and J by 7 bases, with 13 bases between them. The CDR3 runs to 15 residues. CDR3 sequence reads: CASSLGAGEGEKLFF. The DNA of the CDR3 is TGTGCCAGCAGCTTAGGGGCAGGGGAGGGTGAAAAACTGTTTTTT.

Only one count was recorded for this clone. The V call is TRBV3-1 (or the pseudogene TRBV3-2), the J call TRBJ2-1; maybe TRBD2 (6 bases). V lost 0 bases and J lost 6, with 18 bases in between. The CDR3 is made up of 17 amino acids. CDR1 is LGHDT and CDR2 is YNNKEL in the germline V gene (reference sequence). CDR3: CASSQDLEAGGGNEQFF. For the CDR3, the DNA is TGTGCCAGCAGCCAAGACTTGGAAGCGGGCGGCGGCAATGAGCAGTTCTTC.

The chain has TRBV10-3 and TRBJ2-2; D not resolved. Germline-derived CDR1 and CDR2 are ENHRY and SYGVKD. Trimming removed 6 bases from V and 4 bases from J, with 12 bases in between. This CDR3 is built from 14 residues. This CDR3 reads CAIRNPMGTGELFF. CDR3 DNA: TGTGCCATCAGGAATCCGATGGGCACCGGGGAGCTGTTTTTT.

The chain carries TRBV11-3 and TRBJ2-2, with D perhaps assigned TRBD1 or TRBD2 (5 bases each). This CDR3 spans 13 amino acids. Trimming stripped 3 bases from V and 4 bases from J, with 6 bases between. The V gene's germline CDR1 is SGHNT and CDR2 YENEEA. CDR3 loop: CASSLRGTGELFF. The CDR3 DNA is TGTGCCAGCAGCTTGAGGGGCACCGGGGAGCTGTTTTTT.

DNA for the CDR3: TGTGCCAGCAGTTTAGCGGGGGGGACAGATACGCAGTATTTT. This gives the protein CASSLAGGTDTQYF. The V gene is TRBV2, the J gene TRBJ2-3; 11 nucleotides align to TRBD2. The J segment lost 3 bases and the V segment lost 5 bases, leaving 1 base of the junction unmatched. Germline V gene sequence: CDR1 SNHLY, CDR2 FYNNEI. This CDR3 is 14 amino acids long.

The chain's CDR3 is CASSLSDRDSGYTF. In DNA, the CDR3 is TGTGCCAGCAGTCTTTCCGACAGGGACTCTGGCTACACCTTC. The chain is built from TRBV25-1 and TRBJ1-2, with TRBD1 identical over 7 bases. The germline V gene encodes CDR1 MGHDK and CDR2 SYGVNS. This CDR3 has 14 amino acids. Trimming cost V 5 bases and J 7 bases; bases outside gene matches: 10.

This clone was detected once. This sequence joins TRBV6-6 and TRBJ1-5; D may be TRBD1 (5 bases). CDR1 MNHNY and CDR2 SVGAGI come from the germline V gene (reference sequence). CDR3 size: 14 residues. V lost 6 bases, J lost 11 bases, and 20 bases lay in between. CDR3: CASSRDLTKWAQHF. The CDR3 DNA is TGTGCCAGCAGCCGGGACCTAACAAAATGGGCCCAGCATTTT.

This chain links TRBV4-1 with TRBJ1-3, with D hard to call. CDR1 is MGHRA, CDR2 YSYEKL, per germline. V gave up 6 bases and J gave up 1 base, with 22 bases separating them. The length of the CDR3 is 18 residues. The CDR3 protein is CASSIRTPASFSGNTIYF. Written as DNA, the CDR3 is TGCGCCAGCAGTATCAGGACGCCGGCTTCCTTTTCTGGAAACACCATATATTTT.

This clone was seen just once. V is TRBV5-6 and J is TRBJ1-2; D not certain. The CDR3 runs to 15 residues. Germline values: CDR1 SGHDT, CDR2 YYEEEE. Trimming took off 4 bases at V and 0 bases at J, with 13 bases between the two ends. The DNA for the CDR3 is TGTGCCAGCAGCGTGTACGGACCGGCTAACTATGGCTACACCTTC. Amino acid sequence: CASSVYGPANYGYTF.

V usage is TRBV5-6 and J usage is TRBJ1-4; no clear D gene. The CDR3 extends over 19 amino acids. Germline V gives CDR1 SGHDT, CDR2 YYEEEE. The V and J ends lost 4 bases and 2 bases respectively, with 24 bases between them. CDR3 amino acids: CASSSRRTFGRGTNEKLFF. In DNA, the CDR3 is TGTGCCAGCAGCAGTCGAAGAACTTTCGGCCGTGGCACTAATGAAAAACTGTTTTTT.

The chain has TRBV7-9 and TRBJ2-7, with 9 nucleotides matching TRBD1. V dropped 7 bases and J dropped 1; count of bases not matched to a gene: 11. Germline V CDR1 and CDR2: SEHNR, FQNEAQ (reference sequence). The CDR3 runs 16 residues. CDR3 bases: TGTGCCAGCAAGAACGCACCGGGACAGGGATCCTACGAGCAGTACTTC. This translates into CASKNAPGQGSYEQYF.

The rearrangement joins TRBV30 to TRBJ2-7; D may be TRBD2 (5 bases). Germline V CDR1 and CDR2: GTSNPN, SVGIG (reference sequence). V lost 2 bases, J lost 2 bases, and 13 bases lay in between. The CDR3 length is 14 residues. In nucleotides, the CDR3 is TGTGCCTGGAGTCTCCGGGGTAGGCCCTACGAGCAGTACGTC. Translated, it gives CAWSLRGRPYEQYV.

The chain is built from TRBV5-4 and TRBJ1-1; TRBD1 is a possible D gene (5 bases). The V and J ends lost 4 bases and 1 base respectively, with 8 bases between them. This CDR3 is built from 13 residues. CDR1 and CDR2 from the germline V gene are SGHNT and YYREEE (reference sequence). CDR3 amino acids: CASSRDRNTEAFF. In DNA, the CDR3 is TGTGCCAGCAGCCGTGACAGGAACACTGAAGCTTTCTTT.

This sequence joins TRBV14 and TRBJ1-1; D not certain. V was cut by 2 bases and J by 7 bases, with 5 bases left in between. This CDR3 comprises 11 residues. Germline CDR1 SGHDN, CDR2 FVKESK. The CDR3 region has the DNA TGTGCCAGCAGCCAAAGGCTTGAAGCTTTCTTT. Protein sequence: CASSQRLEAFF.

The rearrangement links TRBV5-1 to TRBJ1-1; weak D call: TRBD1 (5 bases). This CDR3 comprises 16 residues. The V gene lost 4 bases and the J gene lost 1 base, with 17 bases spanning the gap. Germline V gene data show CDR1 as SGHRS and CDR2 as YFSETQ. This chain's CDR3 is CASSRTPTDTNTEAFF. The CDR3 DNA follows: TGCGCCAGCAGCCGAACCCCGACGGACACGAACACTGAAGCTTTCTTT.

The V call is TRBV5-1, the J call TRBJ2-1; D gene uncertain. Germline V gene sequence: CDR1 SGHRS, CDR2 YFSETQ. Trimming took 5 bases from V and 6 from J, leaving 9 bases between them. The CDR3 extends over 12 amino acids. The CDR3 DNA reads TGCGCCAGCAGATATGTCAGCAATGAGCAGTTCTTC. It specifies CASRYVSNEQFF.

V gene TRBV27 combines with J gene TRBJ2-4, with D unresolved. The CDR3 covers 17 residues. CDR1 and CDR2 from the germline V gene are MNHEY and SMNVEV (reference sequence). The V end was cut by 6 bases, the J end by 0 bases, with 18 bases between. This chain's CDR3 is CASSPWASELAKNIQYF. CDR3 sequence (DNA): TGTGCCAGCAGCCCGTGGGCCTCGGAACTAGCCAAAAACATTCAGTACTTC.

This chain joins TRBV12-3 or TRBV12-4 and TRBJ1-1, with a possible D match to TRBD1 (6 bases). This CDR3 spans 13 amino acids. Trimming took off 8 bases at V and 3 bases at J, with 13 bases between the two ends. The CDR3 sequence: CASRGGQHTEAFF. The CDR3 bases are TGTGCCAGCCGGGGGGGGCAGCACACTGAAGCTTTCTTT.

The chain couples TRBV5-6 to TRBJ1-2; D gene uncertain. This CDR3 contains 13 residues. Trimming pared 3 bases from V and 4 bases from J, leaving 10 bases between. In germline, CDR1 is SGHDT, CDR2 YYEEEE. The CDR3 bases are TGTGCCAGCAGCTGGTGGGCTTTCTATGGCTACACCTTC. It translates to CASSWWAFYGYTF. The variable domain in full, completed from reference TRBV5-6 and TRBJ1-2, reads DAGVTQSPTHLIKTRGQQVTLRCSPKSGHDTVSWYQQALGQGPQFIFQYYEEEERQRGNFPDRFSGHQFPNYSSELNVNALLLGDSALYLCASSWWAFYGYTFGSGTRLTVV.

The chain links TRBV27 to TRBJ1-2; D call uncertain. Trimming left V 3 bases short and J 0 bases short, with 11 bases between. Germline V gene sequence: CDR1 MNHEY, CDR2 SMNVEV (reference sequence). CDR3 size: 15 residues. The CDR3 DNA sequence: TGTGCCAGCAGTTTGAAAGGAGGAGCTAACTATGGCTACACCTTC. It encodes CASSLKGGANYGYTF.

V gene TRBV7-9 combines with J gene TRBJ2-7, with 7 bases that match TRBD1. CDR3 size: 16 residues. The germline V gene has CDR1 SEHNR and CDR2 FQNEAQ (reference sequence). With 1 base clipped from V and 1 base from J, the junction kept 7 bases outside the gene matches. DNA of the CDR3: TGTGCCAGCAGCTTAGGGATAGGGGACAGATCCTACGAGCAGTACGTC. Its protein is CASSLGIGDRSYEQYV.

The chain uses TRBV12-3 or TRBV12-4 and TRBJ1-1; D unclear. Trimming took off 4 bases at V and 10 bases at J, with 10 bases between the two ends. The CDR3 is 11 amino acids. The CDR3 coding sequence is TGTGCCAGCAGTTCTCGAGCGGGAGCTTTCTTT. This codes for CASSSRAGAFF.

This rearrangement joins TRBV7-9 to TRBJ1-1, with D unclear. Trimming pared 4 bases from V and 4 bases from J, leaving 16 bases between. Germline CDR1 reads SEHNR; CDR2 reads FQNEAQ (reference sequence). The CDR3 covers 15 residues. The CDR3 loop is CASSSGQLWGTEAFF. The CDR3 DNA reads as TGTGCCAGCAGCTCCGGCCAGCTATGGGGCACTGAAGCTTTCTTT.

The chain recombines TRBV19 with TRBJ1-5; D remains ambiguous. Germline values: CDR1 LNHDA, CDR2 SQIVND (reference sequence). Trimming left V 4 bases short and J 5 bases short, with 12 bases between. The CDR3 sequence is 14 residues long. The CDR3 nucleotides read TGTGCCAGTAGTAACCCAGAGGCTGATCAGCCCCAGCATTTT. Amino acid sequence: CASSNPEADQPQHF. The complete variable domain, with remaining parts taken from reference TRBV19 and TRBJ1-5, reads DGGITQSPKYLFRKEGQNVTLSCEQNLNHDAMYWYRQDPGQGLRLIYYSQIVNDFQKGDIAEGYSVSREKKESFPLTVTSAQKNPTAFYLCASSNPEADQPQHFGDGTRLSIL.

V and J are TRBV29-1 and TRBJ2-7, with TRBD1 identical over 7 bases. The CDR3 consists of 12 residues. CDR1 and CDR2 (germline): SQVTM, ANQGSEA. V gave up 7 bases and J gave up 3 bases; unmatched junction bases: 6. CDR3 coding DNA: TGCAGCGCCCGACAGGGAAACTACGAGCAGTACTTC. Its translation is CSARQGNYEQYF.